The clone carrying this T cell receptor beta chain was seen a few times. Its antigen is not identified. Trimming cost V 1 base and J 1 base, with 7 bases left between them. This CDR3 has 14 residues. The sample originates from a study of CD8 T cells in ankylosing spondylitis. General study findings and limits: There were earlier reports of some motif variants in reactive arthritis synovial fluid and blood.

Each CDR3 protein gets one entry after TCRdb re-called the 5' RACE reads with MiXCR. Altogether under 30,000 distinct CDR3 sequences are present, over 6.5% being singletons, with the ten largest covering 25% to 30%. Sequencing used blood. This sequence was found in a male donor with ankylosing spondylitis or in good health (not recorded which). J is TRBJ1-1 and V is TRBV12-3 or TRBV12-4; D gene ambiguous. The CDR3 loop is CASSLVGGNTEAFF. CDR3 in DNA: TGTGCCAGCAGTTTAGTGGGCGGGAACACTGAAGCTTTCTTT.